The next 24 T cell receptor beta chains were all read from a single sample in a study of shared clonotypes between healthy human individuals. Produced via immunoSEQ multiplex PCR; TCRdb's table is partial and in-frame only. The data contain over a million clones, approximately 72% of them seen just once; the ten biggest clones take up roughly 1.4%. The sequenced sample consisted of memory CD4+ T cells sorted from blood. As to subset: CD45RA-negative fraction. The origin of the receptors is a man younger than 35 in good health.

The rearrangement links TRBV27 to TRBJ1-2; weak D call: TRBD1 (6 bases). V lost 5 bases and J lost 8, with 21 bases in between. This CDR3 contains 15 residues. Germline CDR1 reads MNHEY; CDR2 reads SMNVEV (reference sequence). CDR3 nucleotide sequence: TGTGCCAGCAGTCGATCTCTATCAGGGGCGGACGGCTACACCTTC. Amino acids: CASSRSLSGADGYTF.

The sample holds a few counts of this clone. The gene calls are TRBV10-3 and TRBJ2-3, with D possibly being TRBD1 (5 bases). The V gene lost 4 bases and the J gene lost 1 base, with 12 bases spanning the gap. The CDR3 is 15 amino acids. Germline values: CDR1 ENHRY, CDR2 SYGVKD. CDR3 in amino acids: CAISVGRGGTDTQYF. In DNA form, the CDR3 reads TGTGCCATCAGTGTGGGAAGGGGTGGCACAGATACGCAGTATTTT.

The CDR3 region has the DNA TGTGCCTGGAGTGTATTTACTGGCGAGCAGTACTTC. It yields the protein CAWSVFTGEQYF. This sequence joins TRBV30 and TRBJ2-7; D is unclear. V was cut by 0 bases and J by 6 bases, with 9 bases left in between. The CDR3 is made up of 12 amino acids. From germline, CDR1 is GTSNPN and CDR2 SVGIG (reference sequence).

Worth noting for this clone: An end of the junction does not agree with germline; a read error may underlie this. V is TRBV7-9 and J is TRBJ2-1; 7 bases are a match to TRBD2. This CDR3 region has 15 residues. The germline gives CDR1 SEHNR, CDR2 FQNEAQ (reference sequence). CDR3: CASSLTTSAYNERFF. CDR3 nucleotide sequence: TGTGCCAGCAGCTTAACTACTAGCGCCTACAATGAGCGGTTCTTC.

The chain has TRBV4-1 and TRBJ2-2; D is uncertain. Trimming took 0 bases from V and 6 from J, leaving 8 bases between them. This CDR3 is 14 amino acids long. Germline lookup yields CDR1 MGHRA and CDR2 YSYEKL. The CDR3 loop reads CASSQDVYPGELFF. The CDR3 nucleotides are TGCGCCAGCAGCCAAGATGTTTATCCCGGGGAGCTGTTTTTT.

This clone was picked up one time. The V call is TRBV4-1, the J call TRBJ1-5; D not resolved. The length of the CDR3 is 13 residues. CDR1 and CDR2 from the germline V gene are MGHRA and YSYEKL. V lost 3 bases and J lost 3, with 6 bases in between. This CDR3 is CASSQGPNQPQHF. The CDR3, as DNA: TGCGCCAGCAGCCAGGGCCCCAATCAGCCCCAGCATTTT.

The V call is TRBV2, the J call TRBJ1-5; D ambiguous. Germline-derived CDR1 and CDR2 are SNHLY and FYNNEI. This CDR3 spans 15 amino acids. V was cut by 2 bases and J by 0 bases, with 8 bases left in between. The CDR3 is CASSETGNSNQPQHF. The CDR3 DNA reads as TGTGCCAGCAGTGAAACCGGGAATAGCAATCAGCCCCAGCATTTT.

The rearrangement links TRBV18 to TRBJ1-2; TRBD1 matches 9 bases. The V segment lost 2 bases and the J segment 7 bases; nucleotides outside the gene matches: 5. Germline V CDR1 and CDR2: KGHSH, LQKENI. This CDR3 has 14 residues. DNA for the CDR3: TGTGCCAGCTCACCAGAGGGGACAGGGTTTGGCTACACCTTC. Amino acid sequence: CASSPEGTGFGYTF.

The chain is built from TRBV7-9 and TRBJ1-1; 8 nucleotides line up with TRBD1. V lost 6 bases to trimming and J lost 4 bases; unmatched junction nucleotides: 7. The CDR3 extends over 14 amino acids. Germline V gene lookup returns CDR1 SEHNR and CDR2 FQNEAQ (reference sequence). CDR3 in amino acids: CASRHPGGRTEAFF. Written as DNA, the CDR3 is TGTGCCAGCAGGCATCCAGGGGGCCGCACTGAAGCTTTCTTT.

V gene TRBV5-1 combines with J gene TRBJ2-5; D is perhaps TRBD2 (5 bases). This CDR3 contains 14 residues. Germline V gives CDR1 SGHRS, CDR2 YFSETQ. V lost 3 bases and J lost 4, with 13 bases in between. CDR3 coding DNA: TGCGCCAGCAGCTCAGCTAGCCCACCAGAGACCCAGTACTTC. As protein: CASSSASPPETQYF.

V usage is TRBV14 and J usage is TRBJ2-1; 8 bases match TRBD1. V gave up 1 base and J gave up 10 bases; unmatched junction bases: 6. This CDR3 region has 14 residues. Per the germline V gene, CDR1 is SGHDN and CDR2 is FVKESK. CDR3 sequence (DNA): TGTGCCAGCAGCCAAGTGGACAGGGCAGGGGAGCAGTTCTTC. It translates to CASSQVDRAGEQFF. The complete variable domain, with remaining parts taken from reference TRBV14 and TRBJ2-1, reads EAGVTQFPSHSVIEKGQTVTLRCDPISGHDNLYWYRRVMGKEIKFLLHFVKESKQDESGMPNNRFLAERTGGTYSTLKVQPAELEDSGVYFCASSQVDRAGEQFFGPGTRLTVL.

The chain joins TRBV28 to TRBJ1-4; 8 nucleotides align to TRBD1. The CDR3 has 14 residues. With 5 bases clipped from V and 8 bases from J, the junction kept 7 bases outside the gene matches. The germline CDR1 and CDR2 sequences are MDHEN and SYDVKM. In nucleotides, the CDR3 is TGTGCCAGCAGTGGCGGACAGGGATGGGAAAAACTGTTTTTT. Translated, it gives CASSGGQGWEKLFF.

The chain links TRBV15 to TRBJ2-3; 12 nucleotides align to TRBD2. J was trimmed by 7 bases and V by 0 bases; bases with no gene match: 8. Germline-derived CDR1 and CDR2 are LNHNV and YYDKDF (reference sequence). The CDR3 is 17 residues long. The CDR3 sequence: CATSRDLTSGSVNTQYF. CDR3 sequence (DNA): TGTGCCACCAGCAGAGATTTGACTAGCGGGAGTGTAAATACGCAGTATTTT.

The J gene is TRBJ2-3, the V gene TRBV7-3; TRBD1 matches 7 bases. The germline V gene has CDR1 SGHTA and CDR2 FQGTGA. This CDR3 is built from 15 residues. J lost 6 bases, V lost 5 bases, and 11 bases had no gene match. Here the CDR3 reads CASSLEGAKGDTQYF. The CDR3 DNA reads as TGTGCCAGCAGCCTCGAGGGGGCTAAAGGGGATACGCAGTATTTT.

In its sample, this clone was seen once. The rearrangement joins TRBV30 to TRBJ2-5; 9 bases align to TRBD2. After removal of 2 bases from V and 5 bases from J, the junction contained 6 bases not matched to a gene. The CDR3 is made up of 14 amino acids. The germline V gene has CDR1 GTSNPN and CDR2 SVGIG (reference sequence). CDR3 sequence (DNA): TGTGCCTGGAGTCCGGGACTAGCAGCGGAGACCCAGTACTTC. Translation: CAWSPGLAAETQYF.

This clone has a handful of counts. This chain uses TRBV2 with TRBJ2-3; 14 bases are a match to TRBD2. CDR1 is SNHLY and CDR2 is FYNNEI in the germline V gene. CDR3 length: 15 amino acids. The V segment lost 6 bases and the J segment 9 bases; nucleotides outside the gene matches: 8. This chain's CDR3 is CASSYSGTSGSTQYF. In DNA form, the CDR3 reads TGTGCCAGCAGCTATTCCGGGACTAGCGGGAGCACGCAGTATTTT.

Of note for this clone: Other DNA sequences of this sample code for an identical CDR3. As DNA, the CDR3 is TGTGCCAGCAGGAAACTAGCGGGGGGCACAGATACGCAGTATTTT. Residues: CASRKLAGGTDTQYF. The chain couples TRBV2 to TRBJ2-3, with TRBD2 matching over 11 bases. From germline, CDR1 is SNHLY and CDR2 FYNNEI. The ends lost 6 bases at V and 1 base at J; junction bases unmatched: 3. The CDR3 loop spans 15 amino acids.

The chain employs TRBV11-2 and TRBJ2-7; no definite D call. Germline CDR1 is SGHAT and CDR2 is FQNNGV. Trimming left V 5 bases short and J 6 bases short, with 14 bases between. The CDR3 consists of 13 residues. The CDR3 nucleotides read TGTGCCAGCAGCCTGGGCGAGTTTCGCGAGCAGTACTTC. Its protein product is CASSLGEFREQYF.

This clone appeared a few times. The same CDR3 is also encoded by other DNA sequences in this sample. V and J are TRBV7-6 and TRBJ2-3, with a tentative D call TRBD2 (7 bases). Germline assignment: CDR1 SGHVS and CDR2 FNYEAQ. The CDR3 has 16 amino acids. The germline V and J ends were trimmed by 1 base and 2 bases, with 13 bases remaining between them. DNA for the CDR3: TGTGCCAGCAGCTTAGATTGGGGGGGCAACACAGATACGCAGTATTTT. It specifies CASSLDWGGNTDTQYF.

V usage is TRBV19 and J usage is TRBJ2-7; tentative D call: TRBD2 (5 bases). V lost 2 bases and J 0 bases, leaving 11 bases between the germline ends. Germline CDR1 is LNHDA and CDR2 is SQIVND (reference sequence). CDR3 size: 15 residues. The CDR3 sequence is CASSILPGSSYEQYF. In DNA form, the CDR3 reads TGTGCCAGTAGTATACTCCCTGGGAGCTCCTACGAGCAGTACTTC.

The genes are TRBV15 and TRBJ2-4, with TRBD2 identical over 7 bases. The germline CDR1 and CDR2 sequences are LNHNV and YYDKDF (reference sequence). Trimming at V came to 3 bases and at J to 9 bases, leaving 11 bases not matched to a gene. The CDR3 is 15 amino acids. This chain's CDR3 is CATSRAGTKDGIQYF. The CDR3 nucleotides read TGTGCCACCAGCAGGGCCGGGACTAAAGACGGCATTCAGTACTTC.

This chain links TRBV5-8 with TRBJ1-5, with 8 positions matching TRBD1. The V and J ends lost 5 bases and 4 bases, in that order; junction bases with no gene match: 8. There are 15 residues in the CDR3. The germline CDR1 and CDR2 sequences are SGHTS and YDEGEE. DNA for the CDR3: TGTGCCAGCAGACCTCGACAGGGGATAAATCAGCCCCAGCATTTT. Protein: CASRPRQGINQPQHF.

The CDR3 DNA follows: TGCGCCAGCAGCTTACTCCCAAACCAAGAGACCCAGTACTTC. Protein sequence: CASSLLPNQETQYF. The V gene is TRBV5-1, the J gene TRBJ2-5, with D hard to call. Trimming removed 2 bases at V and 0 bases at J, with 8 bases between. The CDR3 is 14 amino acids. CDR1 is SGHRS and CDR2 is YFSETQ in the germline V gene. The whole variable domain, filled in from reference TRBV5-1 and TRBJ2-5, reads KAGVTQTPRYLIKTRGQQVTLSCSPISGHRSVSWYQQTPGQGLQFLFEYFSETQRNKGNFPGRFSGRQFSNSRSEMNVSTLELGDSALYLCASSLLPNQETQYFGPGTRLLVL.

This clone was seen more than once but under ten times. J is TRBJ2-7 and V is TRBV5-6; weak D call: TRBD1 (7 bases). The length of the CDR3 is 14 residues. V lost 6 bases and J 3 bases, leaving 16 bases between the germline ends. CDR1 SGHDT and CDR2 YYEEEE come from the germline V gene. DNA for the CDR3: TGTGCCAGCAACAAGGACAGGAGGGGCTACGAGCAGTACTTC. Translating gives CASNKDRRGYEQYF. Supplemented by reference TRBV5-6 and TRBJ2-7, the full variable domain reads DAGVTQSPTHLIKTRGQQVTLRCSPKSGHDTVSWYQQALGQGPQFIFQYYEEEERQRGNFPDRFSGHQFPNYSSELNVNALLLGDSALYLCASNKDRRGYEQYFGPGTRLTVT.